The 14 T cell receptor beta chains below were found in one sample sequenced in a study of siplizumab effects on memory and regulatory T cells. TCRdb keeps only in-frame clones here, not all; method: immunoSEQ multiplex PCR. The sample holds 85,000 to 130,000 clones, about 90% seen once. Sequencing was done on a sample of Tregs sorted from blood. Receptor source: a human donor in good health.

The genes are TRBV5-1 and TRBJ2-7; 10 bases are shared with TRBD2. The J segment lost 7 bases and the V segment lost 0 bases, leaving 7 bases of the junction unmatched. The CDR3 runs 15 residues. The germline CDR1 and CDR2 sequences are SGHRS and YFSETQ. This CDR3 is CASSLGAGGLSEQYF. CDR3 nucleotides: TGCGCCAGCAGCTTGGGAGCGGGAGGGCTTTCAGAGCAGTACTTC.

V gene TRBV11-2 combines with J gene TRBJ1-2; D possibly corresponds to TRBD1 (6 bases). Germline V gene sequence: CDR1 SGHAT, CDR2 FQNNGV. Deletions cut 0 bases from V and 9 bases from J, with 17 bases between. This CDR3 is 15 amino acids long. CDR3 loop: CASSLEGRAGDRYTF. DNA of the CDR3: TGTGCCAGCAGCTTAGAGGGGCGGGCAGGGGATCGCTACACCTTC. Full variable domain (missing parts from reference TRBV11-2 and TRBJ1-2): EAGVAQSPRYKIIEKRQSVAFWCNPISGHATLYWYQQILGQGPKLLIQFQNNGVVDDSQLPKDRFSAERLKGVDSTLKIQPAKLEDSAVYLCASSLEGRAGDRYTFGSGTRLTVV.

The chain uses TRBV29-1 and TRBJ1-2; tentatively, D is TRBD1 (5 bases). Per the germline V gene, CDR1 is SQVTM and CDR2 is ANQGSEA. The CDR3 has 14 amino acids. The V and J ends lost 5 bases and 3 bases respectively, with 16 bases between them. The CDR3 nucleotides read TGCAGCGTTCTAGACTCTCGGGGCGACTATGGCTACACCTTC. Its translation: CSVLDSRGDYGYTF.

The chain links TRBV5-1 to TRBJ2-7; D could derive from TRBD1 or TRBD2 (5 bases each). The CDR3 runs to 16 residues. Trimming took off 4 bases at V and 2 bases at J, with 19 bases between the two ends. Germline V CDR1 and CDR2: SGHRS, YFSETQ. The CDR3 sequence: CASSAALRGDTYEQYF. The DNA of the CDR3 is TGCGCCAGCAGCGCAGCACTTCGGGGCGACACCTACGAGCAGTACTTC.

The chain couples TRBV5-4 to TRBJ1-2, with a possible D match to TRBD1 (5 bases). The CDR3 runs to 13 residues. CDR1 is SGHNT, CDR2 YYREEE, per germline (reference sequence). V dropped 3 bases and J dropped 8 bases, with 14 bases sitting between them. CDR3 sequence: CASSSAIGEGYTF. The CDR3 region has the DNA TGTGCCAGCAGCTCGGCAATAGGGGAGGGCTACACCTTC.

The rearrangement uses TRBV27 and TRBJ2-7; 10 bases agree with TRBD1. V was pared by 2 bases and J by 2 bases, with 6 bases of the junction left unmatched. This CDR3 spans 16 amino acids. The germline CDR1 and CDR2 sequences are MNHEY and SMNVEV (reference sequence). CDR3 residues: CASSLETGQGAYEQYF. CDR3 in DNA: TGTGCCAGCAGTTTAGAAACCGGACAGGGGGCCTACGAGCAGTACTTC.

CDR3 region: CASSVSFYEQYF. CDR3 nucleotides: TGTGCCAGCAGTGTGTCCTTCTACGAGCAGTACTTC. The V call is TRBV2, the J call TRBJ2-7; no reliable D call. V was shortened by 4 bases and J by 3 bases, with 7 bases between the two germline ends. In germline, CDR1 is SNHLY, CDR2 FYNNEI. The CDR3 runs 12 residues.

The chain couples TRBV11-2 to TRBJ2-7; 9 bases are a match to TRBD1. Per the germline V gene, CDR1 is SGHAT and CDR2 is FQNNGV. The CDR3 extends over 15 amino acids. With V trimmed by 5 bases and J by 4 bases, 9 bases remained unmatched. For the CDR3, the DNA is TGTGCCAGCAGCAAAGGTGGGACAGGGCGGTACGAGCAGTACTTC. It translates to CASSKGGTGRYEQYF. Complete variable domain (other parts from reference TRBV11-2 and TRBJ2-7): EAGVAQSPRYKIIEKRQSVAFWCNPISGHATLYWYQQILGQGPKLLIQFQNNGVVDDSQLPKDRFSAERLKGVDSTLKIQPAKLEDSAVYLCASSKGGTGRYEQYFGPGTRLTVT.

This clone has only a few counts. The rearrangement joins TRBV19 to TRBJ1-5; weak D call: TRBD1 (6 bases). The CDR3 has 16 residues. Per the germline V gene, CDR1 is LNHDA and CDR2 is SQIVND (reference sequence). The V end was cut by 7 bases, the J end by 4 bases, with 20 bases between. CDR3 DNA sequence: TGTGCCAGTAAGGCCAAAGGGGGTAGTGGGAATCAGCCCCAGCATTTT. As protein: CASKAKGGSGNQPQHF.

The count of this clone is one. The chain uses TRBV12-5 and TRBJ2-2; no clear D. The length of the CDR3 is 15 residues. Germline CDR1 LGHNT, CDR2 FRNRAP. Trimming shortened V by 0 bases and J by 3 bases, and 8 bases separated the two germline ends. For the CDR3, the DNA is TGTGCTAGTGGTTTGGTACGGGTATACACCGGGGAGCTGTTTTTT. Its translation is CASGLVRVYTGELFF.

The V gene is TRBV9, the J gene TRBJ2-7; 10 nucleotides match TRBD1. Germline V gene data show CDR1 as SGDLS and CDR2 as YYNGEE. This CDR3 has 14 amino acids. V was pared by 4 bases and J by 5 bases, with 6 bases of the junction left unmatched. The CDR3 region is CASSPRQGANEQYF. The CDR3 DNA follows: TGTGCCAGCAGCCCCCGACAGGGGGCCAACGAGCAGTACTTC. The variable domain in full, with the rest retrieved from reference TRBV9 and TRBJ2-7, is DSGVTQTPKHLITATGQRVTLRCSPRSGDLSVYWYQQSLDQGLQFLIQYYNGEERAKGNILERFSAQQFPDLHSELNLSSLELGDSALYFCASSPRQGANEQYFGPGTRLTVT.

CDR3 DNA: TGTGCCACCAGCAGAGATGTAGGACTAGGGGGGAATGAGCAGTTCTTC. Translation gives CATSRDVGLGGNEQFF. V gene TRBV15 combines with J gene TRBJ2-1, with a tentative D call TRBD2 (7 bases). Deletions cut 0 bases from V and 7 bases from J, with 16 bases between. Per the germline V gene, CDR1 is LNHNV and CDR2 is YYDKDF (reference sequence). The CDR3 has 16 residues.

J is TRBJ2-5 and V is TRBV6-5; the match to TRBD2 covers 8 bases. Germline V lookup: CDR1 MNHEY, CDR2 SVGAGI. This CDR3 comprises 14 residues. J gave up 11 bases and V 2 bases, and 10 bases lay outside the gene matches. Written as DNA, the CDR3 is TGTGCCAGCAGTTACGTGGGGGCGCGGGGGGAGCAGTACTTC. This translates into CASSYVGARGEQYF.

The chain joins TRBV28 to TRBJ2-3; the match to TRBD2 covers 14 bases. The germline V gene has CDR1 MDHEN and CDR2 SYDVKM. The CDR3 is made up of 21 amino acids. The junction had 20 bases not matched to a gene; V was cut back by 5 bases and J by 4 bases. CDR3 loop: CASSRLAGGWRSGSVADTQYF. For the CDR3, the DNA is TGTGCCAGCAGTCGACTAGCGGGAGGGTGGAGGTCAGGGTCTGTAGCAGATACGCAGTATTTT.